These 21 T cell receptor beta chains came from one sample sequenced in a study of blood T cell repertoires in COVID-19. Sequencing used immunoSEQ multiplex PCR; TCRdb keeps in-frame clones, though not all of them. The sample holds tens of thousands of clones; 75% to 90% are singletons and the top ten take 4% to 6%. Sequencing was done on a sample of peripheral blood. These receptors all come from a woman in her 70s with acute or convalescent COVID-19.

The chain couples TRBV27 to TRBJ1-6; a weak D match, TRBD1 (5 bases). CDR3 length: 15 amino acids. Per the germline V gene, CDR1 is MNHEY and CDR2 is SMNVEV (reference sequence). V lost 2 bases and J lost 8, with 13 bases in between. The CDR3 here is CASSLRGGVDSPLHF. DNA of the CDR3: TGTGCCAGCAGTTTAAGGGGCGGGGTAGATTCACCCCTCCACTTT.

This chain links TRBV28 with TRBJ1-5; D perhaps matches TRBD1 (6 bases). The germline V gene has CDR1 MDHEN and CDR2 SYDVKM. V dropped 3 bases and J dropped 4 bases, with 13 bases sitting between them. The CDR3 runs 15 residues. The DNA for the CDR3 is TGTGCCAGCAGTTTTGGCCAGGGGCGAAATCAGCCCCAGCATTTT. This translates into CASSFGQGRNQPQHF.

The V and J genes are TRBV5-5 and TRBJ1-3; D gene uncertain. V was shortened by 5 bases and J by 0 bases, with 12 bases between the two germline ends. The germline CDR1 and CDR2 sequences are SGHKS and YYEKEE (reference sequence). The length of the CDR3 is 15 residues. The DNA of the CDR3 is TGTGCCAGCAGGCCGGACTCCTACTCTGGAAACACCATATATTTT. This sequence encodes CASRPDSYSGNTIYF.

The chain recombines TRBV6-2 or TRBV6-3 with TRBJ2-1, with D perhaps TRBD2 (6 bases). The germline V gene has CDR1 MNHEY and CDR2 SVGEGT. CDR3 length: 14 residues. V lost 2 bases, J lost 9 bases, and 14 bases lay in between. The CDR3 is CASSYTEGQGEQFF. CDR3 nucleotides: TGTGCCAGCAGTTACACGGAGGGCCAGGGTGAGCAGTTCTTC.

The sample holds one count of this clone. The V and J genes are TRBV10-3 and TRBJ1-2, with 9 bases matching TRBD1. This CDR3 has 13 amino acids. CDR1 ENHRY and CDR2 SYGVKD come from the germline V gene. V trimming: 6 bases; J trimming: 3 bases; junction bases outside the gene matches: 2. CDR3: CAIRDRGYYGYTF. CDR3 nucleotides: TGTGCCATCAGGGACAGGGGCTACTATGGCTACACCTTC.

This chain links TRBV5-5 with TRBJ1-4, with a weak D call TRBD1 (5 bases). Trimming left V 0 bases short and J 6 bases short, with 12 bases between. The CDR3 is made up of 15 amino acids. Germline loops: CDR1 SGHKS, CDR2 YYEKEE (reference sequence). The CDR3 region has the DNA TGTGCCAGCAGCTTGGTCGGCGGGGCAGATGAAAAACTGTTTTTT. Translating gives CASSLVGGADEKLFF.

This clone was observed many times. This CDR3 reads CATSDIQGSTDTQYF. In DNA form, the CDR3 reads TGTGCCACCAGTGATATCCAGGGGTCCACAGATACGCAGTATTTT. The V and J genes are TRBV24-1 and TRBJ2-3; D is perhaps TRBD1 (6 bases). CDR1 is KGHDR, CDR2 SFDVKD, per germline. The germline V and J ends were trimmed by 3 bases and 2 bases, with 11 bases remaining between them. This CDR3 has 15 residues.

V gene TRBV7-8 combines with J gene TRBJ2-2; maybe TRBD2 (6 bases). V was shortened by 7 bases and J by 0 bases, with 12 bases between the two germline ends. Germline CDR1 reads SGHVS; CDR2 reads FQNEAQ. This CDR3 has 15 amino acids. The CDR3 DNA is TGTGCCAGCACCCTACGGGGGTCGAACACCGGGGAGCTGTTTTTT. This translates into CASTLRGSNTGELFF.

This chain connects TRBV6-2 or TRBV6-3 to TRBJ1-4; tentative D call: TRBD1 (6 bases). The CDR3 loop spans 14 amino acids. Germline-derived CDR1 and CDR2 are MNHEY and SVGEGT. V was trimmed by 6 bases and J by 6 bases, leaving 14 bases between them. For the CDR3, the DNA is TGTGCCAGCAGCGGGGACACCAGGCATGAAAAACTGTTTTTT. It translates to CASSGDTRHEKLFF.

This sequence joins TRBV5-6 and TRBJ1-5; D remains ambiguous. The germline gives CDR1 SGHDT, CDR2 YYEEEE. This CDR3 is built from 15 residues. V lost 1 base and J 4 bases, leaving 12 bases between the germline ends. The CDR3 DNA reads TGTGCCAGCAGCTTGAGAACGGGAGGGAATCAGCCCCAGCATTTT. Translating gives CASSLRTGGNQPQHF.

This chain links TRBV5-6 with TRBJ2-2; no clear D gene. V was clipped by 2 bases and J by 2 bases, with 7 bases between them. CDR3 length: 14 residues. Germline assignment: CDR1 SGHDT and CDR2 YYEEEE. Here the CDR3 reads CASSFEANTGELFF. The CDR3 coding sequence is TGTGCCAGCAGCTTCGAGGCCAACACCGGGGAGCTGTTTTTT.

The chain has TRBV10-3 and TRBJ1-5, with D possibly TRBD1 on 5 matching bases. The CDR3 length is 14 residues. Per germline, CDR1 ENHRY and CDR2 SYGVKD. V was clipped by 0 bases and J by 7 bases, with 10 bases between them. The CDR3 DNA sequence: TGTGCCATCAGTGAGTCACAGGTAGGACAGCCCCAGCATTTT. Translation: CAISESQVGQPQHF.

The V call is TRBV5-5, the J call TRBJ1-2, with 10 bases fitting TRBD1. CDR3 length: 15 amino acids. CDR1 is SGHKS and CDR2 is YYEKEE in the germline V gene (reference sequence). V dropped 0 bases and J dropped 7; count of bases not matched to a gene: 6. CDR3 in DNA: TGTGCCAGCAGCTTGGGAGACAGGGGGCCTCGTGGCTACACCTTC. Translation: CASSLGDRGPRGYTF.

The chain is built from TRBV5-1 and TRBJ2-3; TRBD2 aligns across 7 bases. CDR1 SGHRS and CDR2 YFSETQ come from the germline V gene. V lost 1 base, J lost 3 bases, and 5 bases stayed unmatched. CDR3 size: 15 residues. The CDR3 protein is CASSLIGGGTDTQYF. The CDR3, as DNA: TGCGCCAGCAGCTTGATTGGCGGGGGAACAGATACGCAGTATTTT.

V and J are TRBV9 and TRBJ2-3; D might be TRBD1 (5 bases). CDR1 is SGDLS, CDR2 YYNGEE, per germline. This CDR3 region has 15 residues. V lost 4 bases and J 1 base, leaving 13 bases between the germline ends. CDR3 bases: TGTGCCAGCAGCTTCCAGGGTGGGGGCACAGATACGCAGTATTTT. It specifies CASSFQGGGTDTQYF.

The chain combines TRBV10-2 with TRBJ2-5; 12 bases match TRBD2. Germline V lookup: CDR1 WSHSY, CDR2 SAAADI. The CDR3 runs 18 residues. V lost 4 bases and J lost 5; bases outside the gene matches: 14. CDR3 in amino acids: CASSGGGLAGHPGETQYF. CDR3 sequence (DNA): TGCGCCAGCAGTGGGGGGGGACTAGCGGGCCACCCGGGGGAGACCCAGTACTTC.

This clone occurred once. The CDR3 DNA reads TGTGCCAGTAGTAGGGGACTTGGCACAGATACGCAGTATTTT. As protein: CASSRGLGTDTQYF. The chain recombines TRBV19 with TRBJ2-3, with D maybe TRBD2 (6 bases). V shed 4 bases and J shed 1 base, with 9 bases lying between them. CDR3 size: 14 residues. Germline values: CDR1 LNHDA, CDR2 SQIVND (reference sequence).

The chain carries TRBV9 and TRBJ2-5, with 8 nucleotides matching TRBD2. CDR1 and CDR2 from the germline V gene are SGDLS and YYNGEE. J lost 1 base, V lost 0 bases, and 5 bases had no gene match. CDR3 length: 16 residues. The CDR3 coding sequence is TGTGCCAGCAGCGTAGGCGGCGGGGGGTTCCAAGAGACCCAGTACTTC. This sequence encodes CASSVGGGGFQETQYF.

The chain joins TRBV3-1 (or the pseudogene TRBV3-2) to TRBJ2-7; possible D gene TRBD1, 6 bases. Between the trimmed V and J ends, which lost 4 bases and 3 bases, there was a span of 7 bases. The CDR3 is 12 amino acids. Germline V lookup: CDR1 LGHDT, CDR2 YNNKEL (reference sequence). The CDR3 DNA reads TGTGCCAGCAGCCTGGGACACTACGAGCAGTACTTC. This sequence encodes CASSLGHYEQYF.

The chain carries TRBV6-2 or TRBV6-3 and TRBJ2-3; maybe TRBD1 (6 bases). CDR1 and CDR2 from the germline V gene are MNHEY and SVGEGT. CDR3 length: 15 residues. V lost 4 bases and J lost 2, with 13 bases in between. The DNA of the CDR3 is TGTGCCAGCAGTTCCTTCGGGACACCCACAGATACGCAGTATTTT. Translated: CASSSFGTPTDTQYF.

This chain connects TRBV4-1 to TRBJ1-4; 9 bases align to TRBD1. The trim removed 2 bases at V and 6 bases at J, leaving 4 bases unmatched. From germline, CDR1 is MGHRA and CDR2 YSYEKL. The CDR3 is 15 residues long. The CDR3, as DNA: TGCGCCAGCAGCCAAACAGGGGGCGAGTATGAAAAACTGTTTTTT. This gives the protein CASSQTGGEYEKLFF.